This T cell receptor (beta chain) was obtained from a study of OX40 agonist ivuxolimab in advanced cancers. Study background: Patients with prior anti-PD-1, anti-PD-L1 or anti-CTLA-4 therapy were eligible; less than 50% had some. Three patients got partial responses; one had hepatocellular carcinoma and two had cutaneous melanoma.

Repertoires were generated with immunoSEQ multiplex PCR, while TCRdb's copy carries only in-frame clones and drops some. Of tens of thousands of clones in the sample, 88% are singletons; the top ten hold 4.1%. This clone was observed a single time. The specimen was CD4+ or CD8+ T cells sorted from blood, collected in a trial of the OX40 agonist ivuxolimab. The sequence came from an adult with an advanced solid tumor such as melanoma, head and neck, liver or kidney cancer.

In DNA form, the CDR3 reads TGTGCCAGCAGCTTAGCGGCGATCTACGAGCAGTACTTC. Protein product: CASSLAAIYEQYF. V and J are TRBV11-2 and TRBJ2-7, with D uncertain. Germline V gene sequence: CDR1 SGHAT, CDR2 FQNNGV. V dropped 1 base and J dropped 3 bases, with 7 bases sitting between them. This CDR3 comprises 13 residues. The full variable domain, completed using reference TRBV11-2 and TRBJ2-7, is EAGVAQSPRYKIIEKRQSVAFWCNPISGHATLYWYQQILGQGPKLLIQFQNNGVVDDSQLPKDRFSAERLKGVDSTLKIQPAKLEDSAVYLCASSLAAIYEQYFGPGTRLTVT.